These 14 T cell receptor beta chains came from one sample sequenced in a study of CD8 T cells in Susac syndrome. The authors reverse transcribed roughly 0.5 to 1 ug RNA with random hexamers. TCRdb independently ran MiXCR on the immunoSEQ multiplex PCR reads; one entry per CDR3 protein. The table records under 200,000 distinct CDR3 sequences, around 95% of them present only once. The material sequenced was CD4+ T cells from PBMCs. All receptors come from a human donor in good health.

J is TRBJ2-7 and V is TRBV20-1; D perhaps matches TRBD1 (5 bases). Germline V CDR1 and CDR2: DFQATT, SNEGSKA (reference sequence). The CDR3 is 13 amino acids. The V end lost 3 bases, the J end lost 5 bases, and 14 bases lay between the germline ends. The chain's CDR3 is CSASGASLDEQYF. CDR3 nucleotides: TGCAGTGCTAGTGGGGCTAGTCTTGACGAGCAGTACTTC.

The chain has TRBV3-1 and TRBJ2-5, with D perhaps matching TRBD1 (6 bases). V was pared by 0 bases and J by 3 bases, with 14 bases between. Germline CDR1 is LGHDT and CDR2 is YNNKEL (reference sequence). The CDR3 spans 16 residues. The CDR3 DNA is TGTGCCAGCAGCCAAGATGGGTACAGGGAAGAAGAGACCCAGTACTTC. Residues: CASSQDGYREEETQYF.

This rearrangement joins TRBV20-1 to TRBJ2-7; TRBD2 aligns across 7 bases. CDR1 and CDR2 from the germline V gene are DFQATT and SNEGSKA (reference sequence). The CDR3 extends over 14 amino acids. Unmatched junction bases numbered 4, after V lost 0 bases and J lost 2 bases. CDR3: CSARDRTSAYEQYF. In nucleotides, the CDR3 is TGCAGTGCTAGAGATCGAACTAGCGCCTACGAGCAGTACTTC.

The J gene is TRBJ2-1, the V gene TRBV20-1; TRBD2 is a possible D gene (6 bases). The germline V and J ends were trimmed by 5 bases and 10 bases, with 21 bases remaining between them. This CDR3 spans 14 amino acids. Germline CDR1 DFQATT, CDR2 SNEGSKA (reference sequence). CDR3 in amino acids: CSALGGSADREQFF. CDR3 DNA sequence: TGCAGTGCTCTCGGGGGTTCCGCCGATCGGGAGCAGTTCTTC.

This chain joins TRBV7-9 and TRBJ1-2; a possible D gene is TRBD1 (5 bases). The V end lost 5 bases, the J end lost 2 bases, and 18 bases lay between the germline ends. The CDR3 covers 16 residues. CDR1 and CDR2 (germline): SEHNR, FQNEAQ (reference sequence). CDR3 coding DNA: TGTGCCAGCAGCCATACCGGGGGACGAGGGAACTATGGCTACACCTTC. This translates into CASSHTGGRGNYGYTF. The full variable domain, with the rest looked up from reference TRBV7-9 and TRBJ1-2, is DTGVSQNPRHKITKRGQNVTFRCDPISEHNRLYWYRQTLGQGPEFLTYFQNEAQLEKSRLLSDRFSAERPKGSFSTLEIQRTEQGDSAMYLCASSHTGGRGNYGYTFGSGTRLTVV.

The chain employs TRBV6-5 and TRBJ2-1; 7 bases fit TRBD2. The CDR3 has 12 residues. The V gene end was trimmed by 5 bases and the J gene end by 8 bases; junction bases not matched to a gene: 3. The germline CDR1 and CDR2 sequences are MNHEY and SVGAGI. CDR3 sequence reads: CASSTSVDEQFF. The CDR3 nucleotides are TGTGCCAGCAGTACTAGCGTCGATGAGCAGTTCTTC.

The chain uses TRBV19 and TRBJ2-1; D is uncertain. The germline CDR1 and CDR2 sequences are LNHDA and SQIVND (reference sequence). CDR3 length equals 16 residues. V dropped 3 bases and J dropped 0 bases, with 12 bases sitting between them. Here the CDR3 DNA reads TGTGCCAGTAGTATCCCCCTTATAAGCTCCTACAATGAGCAGTTCTTC. Amino acids: CASSIPLISSYNEQFF.

V and J are TRBV28 and TRBJ2-1, with a tentative D call TRBD1 (5 bases). The CDR3 is 15 residues long. V lost 3 bases to trimming and J lost 0 bases, with 9 bases between them. The germline CDR1 and CDR2 sequences are MDHEN and SYDVKM. The CDR3 sequence is CASSLATASYNEQFF. In DNA form, the CDR3 reads TGTGCCAGCAGTTTGGCGACAGCCTCCTACAATGAGCAGTTCTTC. The full variable domain, rest sourced from reference TRBV28 and TRBJ2-1, is DVKVTQSSRYLVKRTGEKVFLECVQDMDHENMFWYRQDPGLGLRLIYFSYDVKMKEKGDIPEGYSVSREKKERFSLILESASTNQTSMYLCASSLATASYNEQFFGPGTRLTVL.

The J gene is TRBJ2-6, the V gene TRBV20-1, with D perhaps TRBD2 (7 bases). In germline, CDR1 is DFQATT, CDR2 SNEGSKA (reference sequence). V was cut by 6 bases and J by 12 bases, with 9 bases left in between. The CDR3 extends over 10 amino acids. The CDR3 loop is CSAAGAVLTF. CDR3 sequence (DNA): TGCAGTGCCGCGGGGGCCGTCCTGACTTTC.

The chain employs TRBV20-1 and TRBJ1-3; D is ambiguous. With 3 bases removed from V and 4 bases from J, the gap between germline ends came to 4 bases. The CDR3 consists of 11 residues. Per the germline V gene, CDR1 is DFQATT and CDR2 is SNEGSKA (reference sequence). This CDR3 is CSAREGNTIYF. CDR3 in DNA: TGCAGTGCTAGGGAGGGAAACACCATATATTTT.

The chain combines TRBV30 with TRBJ1-3; possibly TRBD1 for D (5 bases). V was cut by 0 bases and J by 8 bases, with 11 bases left in between. Germline assignment: CDR1 GTSNPN and CDR2 SVGIG (reference sequence). CDR3 size: 13 residues. Here the CDR3 DNA reads TGTGCCTGGAGTGTCGGCAGGGCTGACACCATATATTTT. It codes for CAWSVGRADTIYF.

The rearrangement joins TRBV5-1 to TRBJ2-7; no reliable D call. V was trimmed by 1 base and J by 1 base, leaving 3 bases between them. There are 12 residues in the CDR3. Germline V gives CDR1 SGHRS, CDR2 YFSETQ. The CDR3 coding sequence is TGCGCCAGCAGCTTGCCATCCTACGAGCAGTACTTC. Translating it yields CASSLPSYEQYF.

The chain recombines TRBV20-1 with TRBJ2-3; D gene uncertain. The CDR3 spans 14 residues. Germline V gene sequence: CDR1 DFQATT, CDR2 SNEGSKA (reference sequence). Trimming left V 0 bases short and J 6 bases short, with 13 bases between. The CDR3 spells CSARDHLGRDTQYF. The CDR3 DNA sequence: TGCAGTGCTAGAGATCACTTAGGGCGGGATACGCAGTATTTT.

The V and J genes are TRBV3-1 and TRBJ2-3, with unresolved D. The CDR3 totals 12 residues. Deletions cut 3 bases from V and 6 bases from J, with 7 bases between. Germline V gene sequence: CDR1 LGHDT, CDR2 YNNKEL (reference sequence). Written as DNA, the CDR3 is TGTGCCAGCAGCCACGGTGGGGATACGCAGTATTTT. Translating it yields CASSHGGDTQYF.